This entry lists 2 T cell receptor beta chains sequenced from one sample in a study of cytomegalovirus exposure and HLA in healthy donors. This PCR relied on a set of 60 Vbeta primers and 13 Jbeta primers. Clones were read by immunoSEQ multiplex PCR, and TCRdb kept only the in-frame ones, dropping some. This sample has some 150,000 clones, with around 79% found just once. Sequencing was done on a sample of PBMCs. These receptors came from a man in his forties in good health and CMV-seropositive.

This chain links TRBV28 with TRBJ2-7, with D perhaps matching TRBD2 (6 bases). Trimming pared 8 bases from V and 7 bases from J, leaving 15 bases between. The CDR3 loop spans 12 amino acids. The V gene's germline CDR1 is MDHEN and CDR2 SYDVKM. The CDR3 DNA follows: TGTGCCAGCGTGGAGGGGCTAGGGGAGCAGTACTTC. As protein: CASVEGLGEQYF. Filled out from reference TRBV28 and TRBJ2-7, the complete variable domain reads DVKVTQSSRYLVKRTGEKVFLECVQDMDHENMFWYRQDPGLGLRLIYFSYDVKMKEKGDIPEGYSVSREKKERFSLILESASTNQTSMYLCASVEGLGEQYFGPGTRLTVT.

V gene TRBV27 combines with J gene TRBJ1-4; TRBD1 is a possible D gene (6 bases). The CDR3 contains 14 residues. Trimming removed 0 bases at V and 6 bases at J, with 8 bases between. In germline, CDR1 is MNHEY, CDR2 SMNVEV (reference sequence). CDR3 bases: TGTGCCAGCAGTTTATCACAGGGTCATGAAAAACTGTTTTTT. Protein: CASSLSQGHEKLFF.